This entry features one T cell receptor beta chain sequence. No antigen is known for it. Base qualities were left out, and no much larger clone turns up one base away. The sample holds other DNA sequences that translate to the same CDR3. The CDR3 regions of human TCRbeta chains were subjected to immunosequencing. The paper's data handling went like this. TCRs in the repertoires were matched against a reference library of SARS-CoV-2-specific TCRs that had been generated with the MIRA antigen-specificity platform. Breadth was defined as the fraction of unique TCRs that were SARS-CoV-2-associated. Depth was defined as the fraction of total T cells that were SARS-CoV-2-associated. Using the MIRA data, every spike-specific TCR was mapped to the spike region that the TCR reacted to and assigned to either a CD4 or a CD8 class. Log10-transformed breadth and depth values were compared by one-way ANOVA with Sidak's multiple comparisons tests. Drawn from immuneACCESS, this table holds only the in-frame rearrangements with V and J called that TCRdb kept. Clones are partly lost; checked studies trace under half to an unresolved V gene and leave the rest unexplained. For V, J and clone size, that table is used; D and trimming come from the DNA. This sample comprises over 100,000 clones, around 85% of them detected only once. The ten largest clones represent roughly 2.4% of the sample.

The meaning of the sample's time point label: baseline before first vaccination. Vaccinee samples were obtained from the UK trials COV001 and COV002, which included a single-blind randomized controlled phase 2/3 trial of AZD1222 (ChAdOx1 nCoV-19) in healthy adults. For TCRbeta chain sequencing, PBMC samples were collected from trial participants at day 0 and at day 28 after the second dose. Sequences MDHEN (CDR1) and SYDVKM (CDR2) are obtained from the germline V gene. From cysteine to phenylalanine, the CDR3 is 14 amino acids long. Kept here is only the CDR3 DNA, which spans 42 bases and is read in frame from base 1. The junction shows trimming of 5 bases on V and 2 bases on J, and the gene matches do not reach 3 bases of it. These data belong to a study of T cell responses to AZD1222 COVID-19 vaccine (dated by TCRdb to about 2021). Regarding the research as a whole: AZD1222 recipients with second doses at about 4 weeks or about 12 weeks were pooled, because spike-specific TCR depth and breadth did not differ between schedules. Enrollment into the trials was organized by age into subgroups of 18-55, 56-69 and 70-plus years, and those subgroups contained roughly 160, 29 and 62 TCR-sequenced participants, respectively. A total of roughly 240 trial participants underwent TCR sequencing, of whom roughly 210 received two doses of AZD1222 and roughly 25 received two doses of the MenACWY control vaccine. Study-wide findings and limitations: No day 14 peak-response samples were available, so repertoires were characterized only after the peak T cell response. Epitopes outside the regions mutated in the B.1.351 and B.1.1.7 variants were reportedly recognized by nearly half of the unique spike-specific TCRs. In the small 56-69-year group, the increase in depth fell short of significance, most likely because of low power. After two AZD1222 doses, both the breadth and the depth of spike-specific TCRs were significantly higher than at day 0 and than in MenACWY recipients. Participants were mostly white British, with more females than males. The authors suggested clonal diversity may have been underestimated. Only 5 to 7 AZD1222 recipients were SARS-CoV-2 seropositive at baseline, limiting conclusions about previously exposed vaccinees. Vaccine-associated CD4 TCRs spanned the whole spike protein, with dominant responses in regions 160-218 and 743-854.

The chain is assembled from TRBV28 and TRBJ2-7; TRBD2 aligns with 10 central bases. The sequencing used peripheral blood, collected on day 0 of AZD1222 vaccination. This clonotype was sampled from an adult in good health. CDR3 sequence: CASSQSGRAYEQYF. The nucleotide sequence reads TGTGCCAGCAGTCAAAGCGGGAGGGCCTACGAGCAGTACTTC.